This entry lists 22 T cell receptor beta chains sequenced from one sample in a study of blood T cell repertoires in COVID-19. Sequenced by immunoSEQ multiplex PCR; TCRdb stores in-frame clones only, minus some. Counted here are about 240,000 clones, 75% to 90% occurring once; the ten biggest clones make up around 12%. The source material was peripheral blood. The receptors shown here come from a woman aged 60 to 75 with active or convalescent COVID-19.

The sample holds a few counts of this clone. Distinct nucleotide sequences in the sample also encode this CDR3. This rearrangement joins TRBV5-1 to TRBJ1-2, with D tentatively TRBD1 (5 bases). Germline V gene sequence: CDR1 SGHRS, CDR2 YFSETQ. Trimming shortened V by 0 bases and J by 2 bases, and 5 bases separated the two germline ends. The CDR3 sequence is 13 residues long. The CDR3 sequence is CASSLGQNYGYTF. The CDR3 nucleotides are TGCGCCAGCAGCTTGGGACAGAACTATGGCTACACCTTC.

The chain has TRBV4-3 and TRBJ1-5; no definite D call. The CDR3 has 13 residues. Germline V CDR1 and CDR2: LGHNA, YSLEER. Trimming stripped 0 bases from V and 5 bases from J, with 5 bases between. CDR3 bases: TGCGCCAGCAGCCAAGACCTTCATCAGCCCCAGCATTTT. It codes for CASSQDLHQPQHF.

The chain is built from TRBV6-5 and TRBJ1-2, with TRBD1 identical over 7 bases. CDR1 is MNHEY, CDR2 SVGAGI, per germline. Losses at the gene ends were 0 bases for V and 4 bases for J; bases not matched to a gene: 8. There are 16 residues in the CDR3. In nucleotides, the CDR3 is TGTGCCAGCAGTTACTCATCGAGGGGGCGCGGCTATGGCTACACCTTC. It is translated as CASSYSSRGRGYGYTF.

The rearrangement joins TRBV3-1 (or the pseudogene TRBV3-2) to TRBJ2-1, with TRBD2 matching 12 bases. The CDR3 length is 15 residues. Germline V lookup: CDR1 LGHDT, CDR2 YNNKEL (reference sequence). V shed 6 bases, J shed 8 bases, and the junction held 8 bases outside the gene matches. For the CDR3, the DNA is TGTGCCAGCAGTCTAGCGGGGGGGCGAGGGGATGAGCAGTTCTTC. Translating gives CASSLAGGRGDEQFF.

The rearrangement joins TRBV7-2 to TRBJ2-3, with a weak D call TRBD2 (7 bases). Germline V gives CDR1 SGHTA, CDR2 FQGNSA. Trimming shortened V by 6 bases and J by 4 bases, and 17 bases separated the two germline ends. The CDR3 extends over 15 amino acids. For the CDR3, the DNA is TGTGCCAGCAGTGAGAGGGGGGGTTGGGCAGATACGCAGTATTTT. Its protein is CASSERGGWADTQYF.

The V gene is TRBV7-9, the J gene TRBJ1-2; D gene uncertain. Germline CDR1 and CDR2: SEHNR and FQNEAQ (reference sequence). Trimming stripped 1 base from V and 5 bases from J, with 14 bases between. The CDR3 covers 15 residues. The CDR3 loop reads CASSLGGGNYYGYTF. DNA for the CDR3: TGTGCCAGCAGCTTAGGGGGAGGGAACTATTATGGCTACACCTTC. Variable domain in full (rest from reference TRBV7-9 and TRBJ1-2): DTGVSQNPRHKITKRGQNVTFRCDPISEHNRLYWYRQTLGQGPEFLTYFQNEAQLEKSRLLSDRFSAERPKGSFSTLEIQRTEQGDSAMYLCASSLGGGNYYGYTFGSGTRLTVV.

J is TRBJ2-7 and V is TRBV10-3, with D perhaps TRBD1 (6 bases). The germline V gene encodes CDR1 ENHRY and CDR2 SYGVKD. This CDR3 spans 14 amino acids. Trimming cost V 6 bases and J 2 bases, with 14 bases left between them. For the CDR3, the DNA is TGTGCCATCAGGCAGGGGCTGGATACCTACGAGCAGTACTTC. Translating gives CAIRQGLDTYEQYF.

This chain connects TRBV4-3 to TRBJ2-5; 11 nucleotides agree with TRBD1. CDR3 length equals 17 residues. From germline, CDR1 is LGHNA and CDR2 YSLEER. Germline trimming cut 2 bases from V and 5 bases from J; bases unmatched to any gene: 10. The CDR3 sequence is CASSQRPGTGGEETQYF. Written as DNA, the CDR3 is TGCGCCAGCAGCCAACGACCTGGGACAGGGGGAGAGGAGACCCAGTACTTC.

This chain connects TRBV2 to TRBJ1-5; TRBD1 matches 7 bases. Germline lookup yields CDR1 SNHLY and CDR2 FYNNEI. CDR3 length: 14 amino acids. V lost 6 bases to trimming and J lost 2 bases; unmatched junction nucleotides: 4. CDR3 bases: TGTGCCAGCAGGCAGGGGGAGGGCAATCAGCCCCAGCATTTT. Its translation is CASRQGEGNQPQHF.

The chain links TRBV6-4 to TRBJ2-2, with 10 bases matching TRBD1. The CDR3 is 12 residues long. Germline CDR1 reads MRHNA; CDR2 reads SNTAGT. J was trimmed by 13 bases and V by 3 bases; bases with no gene match: 2. CDR3: CASSETGGRLFF. The CDR3 DNA reads as TGTGCCAGCAGTGAGACAGGGGGCAGGCTGTTTTTT.

The CDR3 DNA sequence: TGTGCCAGCAGCTCCGGACTAGCGGGGGCCACCTACGAGCAGTACTTC. It yields the protein CASSSGLAGATYEQYF. The rearrangement joins TRBV21-1 to TRBJ2-7; whether TRBD2, the table's D call, matches the DNA was not checked. TRBV21-1 is reported as a pseudogene. This CDR3 spans 16 amino acids.

V and J are TRBV3-1 (or the pseudogene TRBV3-2) and TRBJ1-5; no definite D call. Looked up from germline, CDR1 is LGHDT and CDR2 is YNNKEL (reference sequence). The V end was cut by 1 base, the J end by 5 bases, with 6 bases between. This CDR3 comprises 13 residues. The CDR3 reads CASSQGSYQPQHF. In DNA, the CDR3 is TGTGCCAGCAGCCAAGGAAGCTATCAGCCCCAGCATTTT.

The chain joins TRBV20-1 to TRBJ1-1; the match to TRBD1 covers 8 bases. Germline CDR1 is DFQATT and CDR2 is SNEGSKA (reference sequence). The length of the CDR3 is 13 residues. V gave up 5 bases and J gave up 1 base; unmatched junction bases: 3. DNA for the CDR3: TGCAGTGCTGGTGACAGGGGGAACACTGAAGCTTTCTTT. Translating it yields CSAGDRGNTEAFF.

CDR3 sequence reads: CASSYSDSGRGTDTQYF. CDR3 DNA sequence: TGTGCCAGCAGTTACTCGGACTCCGGCCGCGGCACAGATACGCAGTATTTT. The chain joins TRBV6-2 or TRBV6-3 to TRBJ2-3; the D gene is possibly TRBD2 (5 bases). V gave up 0 bases and J gave up 1 base, with 14 bases separating them. Germline lookup yields CDR1 MNHEY and CDR2 SVGEGT. CDR3 size: 17 residues.

This clone came up once. V gene TRBV7-3 combines with J gene TRBJ2-3; no definite D call. Trimming took off 1 base at V and 6 bases at J, with 8 bases between the two ends. Germline values: CDR1 SGHTA, CDR2 FQGTGA. This CDR3 is built from 13 residues. The CDR3 protein is CASSLISSDTQYF. CDR3 coding DNA: TGTGCCAGCAGCTTAATCTCCAGTGATACGCAGTATTTT.

The chain uses TRBV7-2 and TRBJ1-2; possibly TRBD1 for D (5 bases). The CDR3 is 16 amino acids. The germline gives CDR1 SGHTA, CDR2 FQGNSA. Trimming took 5 bases from V and 5 from J, leaving 21 bases between them. The CDR3 DNA sequence: TGTGCCAGCAGCCTCCGATGGGCAGGGCCCTCTTATGGCTACACCTTC. Protein: CASSLRWAGPSYGYTF.

This clone appeared a single time. This chain connects TRBV7-3 to TRBJ1-6; no firm D call. The CDR3 is 14 amino acids. V lost 2 bases, J lost 4 bases, and 6 bases lay in between. Germline V gene sequence: CDR1 SGHTA, CDR2 FQGTGA. CDR3 DNA sequence: TGTGCCAGCAGCTTAGGCAGTTATAATTCACCCCTCCACTTT. It encodes CASSLGSYNSPLHF. The whole variable domain, filled in from reference TRBV7-3 and TRBJ1-6, reads GAGVSQTPSNKVTEKGKYVELRCDPISGHTALYWYRQSLGQGPEFLIYFQGTGAADDSGLPNDRFFAVRPEGSVSTLKIQRTERGDSAVYLCASSLGSYNSPLHFGNGTRLTVT.

The rearrangement uses TRBV19 and TRBJ1-1, with D perhaps matching TRBD1 (5 bases). Germline assignment: CDR1 LNHDA and CDR2 SQIVND (reference sequence). The CDR3 runs to 13 residues. The V end was cut by 7 bases, the J end by 10 bases, with 19 bases between. The DNA of the CDR3 is TGTGCCAGTACCCAAGGGGACTTTGCTCGAGCTTTCTTT. Protein product: CASTQGDFARAFF.

This clone has only a few counts. This chain uses TRBV5-1 with TRBJ2-5, with 7 positions matching TRBD2. Germline loops: CDR1 SGHRS, CDR2 YFSETQ. The V segment lost 0 bases and the J segment 0 bases; nucleotides outside the gene matches: 8. There are 17 residues in the CDR3. The CDR3 loop is CASSLVIGAGDQETQYF. DNA of the CDR3: TGCGCCAGCAGCTTGGTAATTGGGGCGGGGGACCAAGAGACCCAGTACTTC.

The genes are TRBV5-4 and TRBJ1-1; tentatively, D is TRBD1 (5 bases). The germline V gene has CDR1 SGHNT and CDR2 YYREEE (reference sequence). V gave up 3 bases and J gave up 4 bases, with 10 bases separating them. This CDR3 is 13 amino acids long. CDR3 bases: TGTGCCAGCAGCTCCCCGGGGGGCACTGAAGCTTTCTTT. Translating gives CASSSPGGTEAFF.

The V and J genes are TRBV7-9 and TRBJ2-2; TRBD1 matches at 8 bases. The trim removed 4 bases at V and 0 bases at J, leaving 1 base unmatched. The CDR3 totals 15 residues. Germline V gene lookup returns CDR1 SEHNR and CDR2 FQNEAQ (reference sequence). The CDR3 DNA reads TGTGCCAGCAGCTGGGACAGGACGAACACCGGGGAGCTGTTTTTT. Amino acid sequence: CASSWDRTNTGELFF. Full variable domain (remainder filled in from reference TRBV7-9 and TRBJ2-2): DTGVSQNPRHKITKRGQNVTFRCDPISEHNRLYWYRQTLGQGPEFLTYFQNEAQLEKSRLLSDRFSAERPKGSFSTLEIQRTEQGDSAMYLCASSWDRTNTGELFFGEGSRLTVL.

The rearrangement uses TRBV7-9 and TRBJ1-1; 7 bases line up with TRBD1. The V and J ends lost 2 bases and 5 bases, in that order; junction bases with no gene match: 2. From germline, CDR1 is SEHNR and CDR2 FQNEAQ (reference sequence). CDR3 length: 13 residues. The CDR3 sequence: CASSLPDRTEAFF. DNA of the CDR3: TGTGCCAGCAGCTTACCGGACAGGACTGAAGCTTTCTTT. Combining the CDR3 with reference TRBV7-9 and TRBJ1-1 gives the whole variable domain DTGVSQNPRHKITKRGQNVTFRCDPISEHNRLYWYRQTLGQGPEFLTYFQNEAQLEKSRLLSDRFSAERPKGSFSTLEIQRTEQGDSAMYLCASSLPDRTEAFFGQGTRLTVV.